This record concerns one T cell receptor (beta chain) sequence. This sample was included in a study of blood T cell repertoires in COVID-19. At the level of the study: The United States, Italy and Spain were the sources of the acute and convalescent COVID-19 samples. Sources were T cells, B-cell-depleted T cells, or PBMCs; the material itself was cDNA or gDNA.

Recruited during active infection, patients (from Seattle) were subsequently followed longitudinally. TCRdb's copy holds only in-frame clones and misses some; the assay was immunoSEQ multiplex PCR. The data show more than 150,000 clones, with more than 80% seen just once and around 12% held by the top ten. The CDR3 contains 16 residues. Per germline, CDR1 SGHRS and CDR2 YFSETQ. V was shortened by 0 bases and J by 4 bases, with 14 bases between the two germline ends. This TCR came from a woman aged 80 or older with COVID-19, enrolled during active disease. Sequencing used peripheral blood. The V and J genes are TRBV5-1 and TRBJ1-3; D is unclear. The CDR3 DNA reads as TGCGCCAGCAGCTTGGCCGGGGTGGTAAGGGGAAACACCATATATTTT. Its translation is CASSLAGVVRGNTIYF.